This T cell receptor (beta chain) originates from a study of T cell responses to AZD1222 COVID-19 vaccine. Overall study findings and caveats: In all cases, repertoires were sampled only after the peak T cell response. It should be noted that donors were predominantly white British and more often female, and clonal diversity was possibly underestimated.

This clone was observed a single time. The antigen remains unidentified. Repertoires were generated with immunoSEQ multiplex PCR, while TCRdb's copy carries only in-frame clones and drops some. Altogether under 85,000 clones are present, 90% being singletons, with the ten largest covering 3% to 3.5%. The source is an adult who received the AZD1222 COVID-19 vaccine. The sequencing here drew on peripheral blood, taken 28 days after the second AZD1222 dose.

CDR3 DNA sequence: TGTGCCAGCAGCGATGACAGGGGGCGAGTCACTGAAGCTTTCTTT. Amino acids: CASSDDRGRVTEAFF. The rearrangement joins TRBV7-9 to TRBJ1-1; 10 nucleotides agree with TRBD1. Germline-derived CDR1 and CDR2 are SEHNR and FQNEAQ (reference sequence). This CDR3 has 15 residues. V lost 5 bases, J lost 4 bases, and 7 bases stayed unmatched.